The 14 T cell receptor beta chains below come from one sample, sequenced in a study of cytomegalovirus exposure and HLA in healthy donors. The PCR made use of 60 Vbeta and 13 Jbeta primers. The repertoire was sequenced with immunoSEQ multiplex PCR; TCRdb's copy has only in-frame clones and lacks some. The sample has some 150,000 clones, roughly 80% seen once; the top ten hold approximately 11%. Input material: PBMCs. The receptors were sampled from a man aged 45-60 years in good health and CMV-seropositive.

The rearrangement joins TRBV19 to TRBJ2-7; 7 bases match TRBD1. The CDR3 totals 15 residues. V lost 5 bases to trimming and J lost 3 bases; unmatched junction nucleotides: 10. Germline CDR1 LNHDA, CDR2 SQIVND (reference sequence). CDR3 amino acids: CASSAATGIVYEQYF. CDR3 nucleotide sequence: TGTGCCAGTAGTGCGGCGACAGGGATTGTCTACGAGCAGTACTTC.

The chain is built from TRBV12-5 and TRBJ2-5; 8 nucleotides match TRBD2. The CDR3 consists of 15 residues. Germline V gene lookup returns CDR1 LGHNT and CDR2 FRNRAP. The ends lost 6 bases at V and 2 bases at J; junction bases unmatched: 8. Written as DNA, the CDR3 is TGTGCTAGTGGCCAGTGGCGGGGGGCACAAGAGACCCAGTACTTC. Its translation is CASGQWRGAQETQYF.

This clone came up once. The genes are TRBV6-5 and TRBJ2-1; D not certain. V lost 3 bases, J lost 7 bases, and 10 bases lay in between. The CDR3 has 13 amino acids. CDR1 is MNHEY, CDR2 SVGAGI, per germline. CDR3 residues: CASSYGPLNEQFF. The CDR3 nucleotides are TGTGCCAGCAGTTATGGGCCCCTTAATGAGCAGTTCTTC.

The CDR3 sequence is CASSPFNTETSGVYNEQFF. In DNA form, the CDR3 reads TGTGCCAGCAGCCCCTTCAATACTGAGACTAGCGGGGTTTACAATGAGCAGTTCTTC. V usage is TRBV5-6 and J usage is TRBJ2-1; 11 bases agree with TRBD2. The CDR3 spans 19 residues. The germline V gene encodes CDR1 SGHDT and CDR2 YYEEEE. V dropped 4 bases and J dropped 4; count of bases not matched to a gene: 16.

This clone was picked up many times. The rearrangement links TRBV4-3 to TRBJ1-2; D not resolved. V was pared by 1 base and J by 6 bases, with 3 bases between. CDR3 length equals 11 residues. Germline values: CDR1 LGHNA, CDR2 YSLEER. The CDR3 DNA is TGCGCCAGCAGCCAAGGAGATGGCTACACCTTC. This codes for CASSQGDGYTF.

The rearrangement uses TRBV19 and TRBJ2-1; 7 bases are a match to TRBD2. The germline V gene encodes CDR1 LNHDA and CDR2 SQIVND (reference sequence). The CDR3 consists of 15 residues. J lost 9 bases, V lost 7 bases, and 15 bases had no gene match. CDR3 DNA: TGTGCCAGTACCGGGGGGTCATGGGTACCGGCTGAGCAGTTCTTC. Its translation is CASTGGSWVPAEQFF.

The chain couples TRBV5-1 to TRBJ2-3; no firm D call. CDR3 length: 13 amino acids. The V end was cut by 1 base, the J end by 0 bases, with 3 bases between. The germline V gene has CDR1 SGHRS and CDR2 YFSETQ. The CDR3 loop reads CASSLRSTDTQYF. CDR3 DNA sequence: TGCGCCAGCAGCTTGCGTAGCACAGATACGCAGTATTTT.

The gene calls are TRBV18 and TRBJ2-7, with 7 bases identical to TRBD1. The CDR3 covers 15 residues. Germline CDR1 reads KGHSH; CDR2 reads LQKENI. The junction had 11 bases not matched to a gene; V was cut back by 3 bases and J by 6 bases. CDR3 region: CASSPSGPRGSEQYF. The CDR3 nucleotides are TGTGCCAGCTCACCCTCCGGCCCCAGGGGGTCCGAGCAGTACTTC.

This chain uses TRBV4-1 with TRBJ1-1; 10 bases agree with TRBD1. Germline trimming cut 5 bases from V and 7 bases from J; bases unmatched to any gene: 7. The germline CDR1 and CDR2 sequences are MGHRA and YSYEKL. The CDR3 has 14 residues. CDR3 bases: TGCGCCAGCAGCGACGGGACAGGGGTGGATGAAGCTTTCTTT. Amino acid sequence: CASSDGTGVDEAFF.

V and J are TRBV6-1 and TRBJ2-7; D may be TRBD2 (6 bases). Trimming stripped 6 bases from V and 2 bases from J, with 11 bases between. Germline CDR1 MNHNS, CDR2 SASEGT. The CDR3 totals 13 residues. The CDR3, as DNA: TGTGCCAGCAGCTTAGCGGAGGCCTACGAGCAGTACTTC. Translated, it gives CASSLAEAYEQYF.

V and J are TRBV28 and TRBJ1-2, with 10 bases matching TRBD1. Germline-derived CDR1 and CDR2 are MDHEN and SYDVKM. J lost 3 bases, V lost 10 bases, and 5 bases had no gene match. The CDR3 runs 13 residues. The CDR3 nucleotides read TGTGCCACCCTGGACAGGGGGGACTATGGCTACACCTTC. Translated: CATLDRGDYGYTF.

This clone occurred once. The genes are TRBV7-6 and TRBJ1-2, with 10 bases aligning to TRBD1. This CDR3 region has 17 residues. V was clipped by 3 bases and J by 5 bases; unmatched bases: 12. In germline, CDR1 is SGHVS, CDR2 FNYEAQ. CDR3 amino acids: CASSLGTGVMSPYGYTF. The CDR3 DNA reads as TGTGCCAGCAGCTTGGGGACAGGGGTTATGTCGCCTTATGGCTACACCTTC.

The J gene is TRBJ2-7, the V gene TRBV7-9; the D gene is possibly TRBD1 (5 bases). The CDR3 length is 13 residues. V lost 1 base to trimming and J lost 3 bases, with 7 bases between them. Germline V gives CDR1 SEHNR, CDR2 FQNEAQ (reference sequence). The CDR3 here is CASSLEQDYEQYF. Written as DNA, the CDR3 is TGTGCCAGCAGCTTAGAACAGGACTACGAGCAGTACTTC.

V is TRBV15 and J is TRBJ2-3; 7 bases align to TRBD1. This CDR3 spans 12 amino acids. From germline, CDR1 is LNHNV and CDR2 YYDKDF (reference sequence). J was trimmed by 7 bases and V by 9 bases; bases with no gene match: 7. The chain's CDR3 is CATTGSGHTQYF. CDR3 nucleotide sequence: TGTGCCACGACAGGGTCCGGGCATACGCAGTATTTT.